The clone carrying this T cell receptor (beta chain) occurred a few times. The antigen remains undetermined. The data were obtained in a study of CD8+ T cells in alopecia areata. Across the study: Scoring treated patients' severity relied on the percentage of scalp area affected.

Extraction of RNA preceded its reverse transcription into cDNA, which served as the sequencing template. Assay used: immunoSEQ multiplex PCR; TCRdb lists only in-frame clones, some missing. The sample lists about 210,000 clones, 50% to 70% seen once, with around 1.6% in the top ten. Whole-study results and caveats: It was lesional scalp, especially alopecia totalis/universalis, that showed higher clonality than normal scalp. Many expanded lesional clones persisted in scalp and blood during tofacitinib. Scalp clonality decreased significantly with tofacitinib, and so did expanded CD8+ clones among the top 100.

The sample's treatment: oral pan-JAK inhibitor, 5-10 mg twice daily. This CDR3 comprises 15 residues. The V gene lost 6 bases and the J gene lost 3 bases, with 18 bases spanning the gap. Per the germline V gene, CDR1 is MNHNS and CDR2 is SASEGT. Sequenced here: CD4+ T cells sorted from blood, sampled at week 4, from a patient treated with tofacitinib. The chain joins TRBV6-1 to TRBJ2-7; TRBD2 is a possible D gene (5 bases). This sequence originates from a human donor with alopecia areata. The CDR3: CASSLDSSGIYEQYF. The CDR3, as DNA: TGTGCCAGCAGCTTGGACTCATCTGGGATCTACGAGCAGTACTTC.